A selection of T cell receptor beta chains follows, all from one sample in a study of OX40 agonist ivuxolimab in advanced cancers. Here immunoSEQ multiplex PCR was the method, and the copy in TCRdb shows in-frame clones only, minus some. The sample carries 65,000 to 90,000 clones, 85% to 90% recorded once. This material consisted of CD4+ or CD8+ T cells sorted from blood, taken in a trial of the OX40 agonist ivuxolimab. These receptors all come from an adult with an advanced solid tumor such as melanoma, head and neck, liver or kidney cancer. The CDR3 runs from the conserved cysteine through the conserved F or W. Fields, in order: J gene, D gene, V gene, clone size, CDR3 protein, CDR3 DNA. A D gene is named only where the DNA matches it firmly. Size values are once, few and many counts, or a class for expanded clones, and some rows have none.

TRBJ2-7,TRBD1,TRBV11-2,-,CASSLDSGTGGYEQYF,TGTGCCAGCAGCTTAGATTCGGGGACAGGGGGCTACGAGCAGTACTTC
TRBJ2-7,TRBD2,TRBV7-6,-,CASSLLAGAYEQYF,TGTGCCAGCAGCTTGCTAGCGGGAGCTTACGAGCAGTACTTC
TRBJ2-1,-,TRBV7-2,-,CASRARGHNEQFF,TGTGCCAGCAGGGCCAGGGGTCACAATGAGCAGTTCTTC
TRBJ2-2,-,TRBV7-9,-,CASSLVRDTGELFF,TGTGCCAGCAGCTTAGTCCGGGACACCGGGGAGCTGTTTTTT
TRBJ1-3,TRBD1,TRBV27,-,CASSLRQGGDTIYF,TGTGCCAGCAGTCTGCGACAGGGGGGAGACACCATATATTTT
TRBJ1-2,TRBD1,TRBV27,many,CASSLNPGTGWGYTF,TGTGCCAGCAGTTTAAATCCCGGGACAGGGTGGGGCTACACCTTC
TRBJ2-5,TRBD2,TRBV19,-,CASSIGGGTQETQYF,TGTGCCAGTAGTATCGGCGGGGGGACCCAAGAGACCCAGTACTTC
TRBJ2-7,-,TRBV27,-,CASSPSWAGDEQYF,TGTGCCAGCAGTCCCAGCTGGGCGGGCGACGAGCAGTACTTC
TRBJ2-7,-,TRBV7-3,-,CASSLGGPSSYEQYF,TGTGCCAGCAGCTTGGGGGGGCCCAGCTCCTACGAGCAGTACTTC
TRBJ2-7,-,TRBV9,-,CASSVGDTGSYEQYF,TGTGCCAGCAGCGTAGGGGACACAGGGTCCTACGAGCAGTACTTC
TRBJ2-2,TRBD2,TRBV29-1,-,CSVGGGPSTGELFF,TGCAGCGTCGGCGGGGGGCCGAGCACCGGGGAGCTGTTTTTT
TRBJ2-2,-,TRBV2,-,CARGVTAINTGELFF,TGTGCCAGGGGGGTTACGGCCATAAACACCGGGGAGCTGTTTTTT
TRBJ2-1,-,TRBV27,-,CASSSQGGGQWAEQFF,TGTGCCAGCAGTTCCCAGGGAGGGGGCCAGTGGGCTGAGCAGTTCTTC
TRBJ2-3,-,TRBV6-1,-,CASSEFDTQYF,TGTGCCAGCAGTGAATTTGATACGCAGTATTTT
TRBJ2-3,-,TRBV10-3,-,CATGSLTDTQYF,TGTGCCACAGGGTCTCTGACAGATACGCAGTATTTT
TRBJ1-1,-,TRBV6-5,-,CASSVVGLNTEAFF,TGTGCCAGCAGTGTGGTCGGTTTAAACACTGAAGCTTTCTTT
TRBJ2-1,-,TRBV7-9,-,CASSLGGPDEQFF,TGTGCCAGCAGCTTAGGGGGACCCGATGAGCAGTTCTTC
TRBJ1-1,-,TRBV14,-,CASSQAPDPKAFF,TGTGCCAGCAGCCAAGCCCCCGACCCTAAAGCTTTCTTT
TRBJ2-7,TRBD2,TRBV11-3,-,CASSRHSGTAYEQYF,TGTGCCAGCAGCCGACACAGCGGGACCGCCTACGAGCAGTACTTC
TRBJ2-1,TRBD2,TRBV5-4,-,CASSLWTSGSDEQFF,TGTGCCAGCAGCTTGTGGACTAGCGGGAGTGATGAGCAGTTCTTC
TRBJ2-1,-,TRBV5-1,-,CASSLAGLIVPSSYNEQFF,TGCGCCAGCAGCTTGGCGGGACTGATAGTTCCAAGCTCCTACAATGAGCAGTTCTTC
TRBJ1-1,TRBD1,TRBV2,once,CAISRQGSSAFF,TGTGCCATCTCTCGACAGGGGAGTAGTGCTTTCTTT
TRBJ2-1,-,TRBV27,-,CAASRARGGNEQFF,TGTGCCGCCAGCAGAGCCAGAGGGGGCAATGAGCAGTTCTTC
TRBJ2-7,-,TRBV5-1,-,CASSLAVGYEQYF,TGCGCCAGCAGCTTGGCCGTGGGCTACGAGCAGTACTTC
TRBJ1-1,-,TRBV6-5,-,CASSPDGTGTEAFF,TGTGCCAGCAGCCCGGACGGAACGGGGACTGAAGCTTTCTTT
TRBJ2-3,-,TRBV5-8,once,CASSSEGGGADTQYF,TGTGCCAGCAGCTCGGAGGGAGGGGGCGCAGATACGCAGTATTTT
TRBJ2-7,-,TRBV6-1,-,CASSEGGYEQYF,TGTGCCAGCAGTGAAGGGGGCTACGAGCAGTACTTC
TRBJ1-1,-,TRBV2,-,CASKGFYGAFF,TGTGCCAGCAAGGGTTTCTATGGAGCTTTCTTT
TRBJ2-4,TRBD1,TRBV19,-,CASSIDPPGQVGLVAKNIQYF,TGTGCCAGTAGTATAGATCCCCCCGGACAGGTGGGGTTAGTAGCCAAAAACATTCAGTACTTC
TRBJ1-1,-,TRBV5-6,-,CASSLQTGNTEAFF,TGTGCCAGCAGCCTCCAAACAGGGAACACTGAAGCTTTCTTT
TRBJ1-2,-,TRBV19,-,CASSHPTNYGYTF,TGTGCCAGTAGTCATCCAACAAACTATGGCTACACCTTC
TRBJ1-2,TRBD1,TRBV27,-,CASTLTPGQGVFGYTF,TGTGCCAGCACTCTCACTCCCGGACAGGGGGTGTTTGGCTACACCTTC
TRBJ1-1,TRBD1,TRBV10-1,-,CASSENRGLLREAFF,TGCGCCAGCAGTGAGAACAGGGGGCTTCTGAGGGAAGCTTTCTTT
TRBJ2-1,TRBD2,TRBV5-1,-,CASSLGAGISNEQFF,TGCGCCAGCAGCTTGGGAGCGGGGATCAGCAATGAGCAGTTCTTC
TRBJ1-1,-,TRBV6-1,-,CASSESRAARTEAFF,TGTGCCAGCAGTGAAAGCCGGGCCGCGAGGACTGAAGCTTTCTTT
TRBJ2-7,-,TRBV7-9,-,CASSSGLNYEQYF,TGTGCCAGCAGCTCAGGACTGAACTACGAGCAGTACTTC
TRBJ1-6,-,TRBV19,-,CASSMRQASNSPLHF,TGTGCCAGTAGTATGCGGCAGGCCTCTAATTCACCCCTCCACTTT
TRBJ1-1,TRBD1,TRBV29-1,once,CSVESGGGEAFF,TGCAGCGTTGAATCAGGGGGCGGCGAAGCTTTCTTT
TRBJ2-7,-,TRBV10-2,once,CASSASEGTYEQYF,TGCGCCAGCAGTGCAAGCGAGGGGACCTACGAGCAGTACTTC
TRBJ1-2,-,TRBV27,-,CASTDDFYGYTF,TGTGCCAGCACCGATGACTTCTATGGCTACACCTTC
TRBJ2-7,TRBD2,TRBV27,-,CASSSSSSGSFNEQYF,TGTGCCAGCAGTTCCTCCTCTAGCGGGAGTTTCAACGAGCAGTACTTC
TRBJ1-1,-,TRBV18,-,CASSPGAGGWPTEAFF,TGTGCCAGCTCACCAGGGGCCGGGGGTTGGCCCACTGAAGCTTTCTTT
TRBJ2-1,-,TRBV9,-,CASSSPAGSSRYNEQFF,TGTGCCAGCAGCTCCCCTGCGGGAAGCTCGAGGTACAATGAGCAGTTCTTC
TRBJ2-7,TRBD2,TRBV5-4,-,CASSPGLAGVPEQYF,TGTGCCAGCAGCCCTGGACTAGCGGGAGTTCCCGAGCAGTACTTC
TRBJ1-1,-,TRBV4-1,-,CASSQHPVGRTEAFF,TGCGCCAGCAGCCAACACCCGGTGGGGCGGACTGAAGCTTTCTTT
TRBJ2-7,TRBD1,TRBV28,-,CASSLYAGTDYTYEQYF,TGTGCCAGCAGTTTATACGCCGGGACAGACTATACCTACGAGCAGTACTTC
TRBJ2-1,-,TRBV27,-,CASSSSGYNNEQFF,TGTGCCAGCAGTTCCAGCGGTTACAACAATGAGCAGTTCTTC
TRBJ2-5,-,TRBV28,-,CASSLAALTSQETQYF,TGTGCCAGCAGTTTGGCGGCGCTTACGTCTCAAGAGACCCAGTACTTC
TRBJ1-1,-,TRBV6-6,-,CASIRGVGTEAFF,TGTGCCAGCATCCGGGGGGTTGGCACTGAAGCTTTCTTT
TRBJ1-2,-,TRBV5-1,-,CASSLRPAYGYTF,TGCGCCAGCAGCTTGCGCCCGGCCTATGGCTACACCTTC